This T cell receptor beta chain was obtained from a study of read filtering for tumor transcriptome and immune sequencing. Study background: Among patients, 17 to 20 were male and approximately 15 female, aged about 40 to 90 (mean about 72). R-ISS stage counts were 8 or 9 for I, about 17 for II, 7 for III. Study-wide points: Compared with RNA-seq, IR-seq gave much higher clonotype depth and reliability.

This clonotype counts as large. What it binds is unknown. CDR3 length: 12 residues. In germline, CDR1 is ENHRY, CDR2 SYGVKD. With 3 bases removed from V and 3 bases from J, the gap between germline ends came to 5 bases. This library used around 0.4 ug RNA and molecular barcoded adaptors spanning alpha/delta and beta/gamma chains. TCRdb re-called the reads through MiXCR, storing one row per CDR3 protein. The sample lists roughly 67,000 distinct CDR3 sequences, roughly a fifth occurring once. The rearrangement uses TRBV10-3 and TRBJ2-5; D gene uncertain. The sample consisted of a population of CD138-negative cells sorted from bone marrow. This TCR derives from a donor at least 40 years old with multiple myeloma. The CDR3: CAISDYEETQYF. In DNA form, the CDR3 reads TGTGCCATCAGTGATTATGAAGAGACCCAGTACTTC.